One sample yielded the 29 T cell receptor beta chains listed below, sequenced in a study of T cells after yellow fever vaccination. TCRdb used MiXCR to reprocess the 5' RACE reads, holding one entry per CDR3 protein. The sample consists of a few hundred thousand distinct CDR3 sequences, under 5% of them appearing once. This material consisted of PBMCs, taken 5 days after the yellow fever booster vaccination. These receptor sequences come from a man in his late teens or twenties who received the YFV17D yellow fever vaccine.

This sequence joins TRBV9 and TRBJ2-1, with 7 bases aligning to TRBD2. The germline CDR1 and CDR2 sequences are SGDLS and YYNGEE. The V and J ends lost 0 bases and 4 bases, in that order; junction bases with no gene match: 7. The CDR3 is made up of 16 amino acids. The CDR3 protein is CASSVGASGLYNEQFF. For the CDR3, the DNA is TGTGCCAGCAGCGTAGGGGCTAGCGGACTATACAATGAGCAGTTCTTC.

This clonotype has a handful of counts. The V and J genes are TRBV30 and TRBJ2-2; no clear D gene. This CDR3 is 12 amino acids long. The germline V gene encodes CDR1 GTSNPN and CDR2 SVGIG (reference sequence). Deletions cut 2 bases from V and 5 bases from J, with 6 bases between. CDR3 nucleotide sequence: TGTGCCTGGAGTATAGGTACCGGGGAGCTGTTTTTT. This encodes CAWSIGTGELFF.

The chain has TRBV20-1 and TRBJ1-1; 7 bases agree with TRBD1. This CDR3 region has 15 residues. The J segment lost 4 bases and the V segment lost 3 bases, leaving 11 bases of the junction unmatched. Looked up from germline, CDR1 is DFQATT and CDR2 is SNEGSKA (reference sequence). The CDR3 nucleotides read TGCAGTGCTAGCCCGAGAAGGACAGGATTCACTGAAGCTTTCTTT. This codes for CSASPRRTGFTEAFF.

At least ten counts were recorded for this clonotype. J is TRBJ2-3 and V is TRBV5-6; TRBD2 matches 8 bases. CDR3 length equals 14 residues. Trimming removed 3 bases from V and 5 bases from J; junction bases left unmatched: 5. Germline lookup yields CDR1 SGHDT and CDR2 YYEEEE. The CDR3: CASSSKRGRDTQYF. The CDR3 DNA follows: TGTGCCAGCAGCTCGAAGCGGGGGAGAGATACGCAGTATTTT.

In this sample, this clonotype turned up many times. V gene TRBV19 combines with J gene TRBJ2-1; 13 bases line up with TRBD2. Germline values: CDR1 LNHDA, CDR2 SQIVND (reference sequence). The CDR3 spans 15 residues. Losses at the gene ends were 5 bases for V and 4 bases for J; bases not matched to a gene: 2. In DNA, the CDR3 is TGTGCCAGTAGTGGGACTAGCGGGGATTACAATGAGCAGTTCTTC. This translates into CASSGTSGDYNEQFF.

In its sample, this clonotype was seen a few times. The genes are TRBV7-6 and TRBJ2-7; 12 bases are a match to TRBD1. This CDR3 comprises 16 residues. Germline-derived CDR1 and CDR2 are SGHVS and FNYEAQ. V lost 5 bases to trimming and J lost 4 bases; unmatched junction nucleotides: 9. The CDR3 loop is CASSGSGTGGFYEQYV. The CDR3 nucleotides are TGTGCCAGCAGCGGTTCCGGGACAGGGGGCTTTTACGAGCAGTACGTC.

This clonotype was observed a few times. The CDR3 sequence: CASSQGLAGGKETQYF. The CDR3 region has the DNA TGTGCCAGCAGCCAAGGACTAGCGGGGGGGAAAGAGACCCAGTACTTC. The chain is built from TRBV14 and TRBJ2-5; 14 nucleotides agree with TRBD2. With 1 base clipped from V and 3 bases from J, the junction kept 1 base outside the gene matches. The CDR3 sequence is 16 residues long. Germline-derived CDR1 and CDR2 are SGHDN and FVKESK.

This clonotype was recorded at least ten times. The chain joins TRBV5-1 to TRBJ2-3; D is possibly TRBD1 (6 bases). CDR3 size: 16 residues. Trimming pared 4 bases from V and 3 bases from J, leaving 18 bases between. CDR1 and CDR2 from the germline V gene are SGHRS and YFSETQ. This CDR3 reads CASSRSGQKGTDTQYF. In DNA, the CDR3 is TGCGCCAGCAGCCGATCTGGACAGAAGGGAACAGATACGCAGTATTTT. The variable domain in full, with the rest retrieved from reference TRBV5-1 and TRBJ2-3, is KAGVTQTPRYLIKTRGQQVTLSCSPISGHRSVSWYQQTPGQGLQFLFEYFSETQRNKGNFPGRFSGRQFSNSRSEMNVSTLELGDSALYLCASSRSGQKGTDTQYFGPGTRLTVL.

This clonotype showed up just a few times. The V gene is TRBV12-3 or TRBV12-4, the J gene TRBJ1-1; no firm D call. With 7 bases removed from V and 9 bases from J, the gap between germline ends came to 15 bases. The CDR3 runs to 12 residues. The CDR3 region has the DNA TGTGCCAGCATTTTTAATGGGGTTAAAGCTTTCTTT. This translates into CASIFNGVKAFF.

This clonotype appeared a few times. This rearrangement joins TRBV18 to TRBJ1-6, with D possibly being TRBD1 (5 bases). The germline V gene has CDR1 KGHSH and CDR2 LQKENI. There are 12 residues in the CDR3. The germline V and J ends were trimmed by 6 bases and 9 bases, with 9 bases remaining between them. The DNA of the CDR3 is TGTGCCAGCTCCGGGGCGGTTTCACCCCTCCACTTT. It yields the protein CASSGAVSPLHF.

The table lists this clonotype with a few counts. This chain connects TRBV27 to TRBJ2-2; D remains unclear. Trimming removed 0 bases from V and 6 bases from J, with 5 bases in between. CDR3 length: 13 amino acids. Germline CDR1 and CDR2: MNHEY and SMNVEV (reference sequence). The CDR3 DNA sequence: TGTGCCAGCAGTTTATCCGGGTCCGGGGAGCTGTTTTTT. Its protein product is CASSLSGSGELFF.

The CDR3 loop is CASSLDITSNQPQHF. The CDR3, as DNA: TGTGCCAGCAGCTTAGATATCACATCCAATCAGCCCCAGCATTTT. The chain links TRBV11-2 to TRBJ1-5; D is unresolved. The CDR3 is 15 residues long. Germline V gives CDR1 SGHAT, CDR2 FQNNGV. Between the trimmed V and J ends, which lost 0 bases and 3 bases, there was a span of 9 bases.

This clonotype was recorded many times. No conserved phenylalanine or tryptophan is present at the end of the CDR3, so a read error is the likely explanation. It is unclear where the CDR3 begins or ends on the DNA, so no DNA is shown, and the CDR3 is as TCRdb lists it. The J gene is TRBJ1-1, the V gene TRBV7-9; the DNA was not used to check the table's D call, TRBD1. The CDR3 totals 13 residues, both ends included. CDR1 is SEHNR and CDR2 is FQNEAQ in the germline V gene (reference sequence). The CDR3 spells CASSPSGQGVLPA.

The chain links TRBV5-1 to TRBJ2-1, with D perhaps matching TRBD1 or TRBD2 (5 bases each). Trimming pared 0 bases from V and 3 bases from J, leaving 10 bases between. The CDR3 contains 15 residues. Per germline, CDR1 SGHRS and CDR2 YFSETQ. In DNA form, the CDR3 reads TGCGCCAGCAGCTTGGGGGGACCCTTCTACAATGAGCAGTTCTTC. As protein: CASSLGGPFYNEQFF.

This clonotype was seen ten or more times. The V call is TRBV7-2, the J call TRBJ1-1; no firm D call. The CDR3 has 14 amino acids. V was pared by 4 bases and J by 0 bases, with 9 bases between. Germline CDR1 and CDR2: SGHTA and FQGNSA. This CDR3 reads CASSWTGMNTEAFF. CDR3 coding DNA: TGTGCCAGCAGCTGGACCGGTATGAACACTGAAGCTTTCTTT.

The V call is TRBV7-2, the J call TRBJ2-1, with a possible D match to TRBD1 (6 bases). The germline CDR1 and CDR2 sequences are SGHTA and FQGNSA. This CDR3 has 12 amino acids. Trimming cost V 4 bases and J 13 bases, with 14 bases left between them. The DNA of the CDR3 is TGTGCCAGCAGCTACGCAGGGGTGTTTCAGTTCTTC. Translated: CASSYAGVFQFF.

This clonotype showed up just a few times. The V and J genes are TRBV20-1 and TRBJ2-5, with 8 bases identical to TRBD2. Germline lookup yields CDR1 DFQATT and CDR2 SNEGSKA (reference sequence). The trim removed 7 bases at V and 5 bases at J, leaving 12 bases unmatched. The CDR3 is 14 amino acids. CDR3 in amino acids: CSVASGGERETQYF. CDR3 nucleotide sequence: TGCAGTGTCGCCTCGGGGGGGGAGAGGGAGACCCAGTACTTC.

The count of this clonotype is one. V gene TRBV5-1 combines with J gene TRBJ2-2, with D possibly TRBD2 on 6 matching bases. Germline CDR1 is SGHRS and CDR2 is YFSETQ. Trimming took 3 bases from V and 1 from J, leaving 10 bases between them. The CDR3 loop spans 15 amino acids. The CDR3 region has the DNA TGCGCCAGCAGCTATGGAGGGAGGAACACCGGGGAGCTGTTTTTT. Translated: CASSYGGRNTGELFF.

This clonotype occurred a few times. V usage is TRBV6-2 or TRBV6-3 and J usage is TRBJ1-2; weak D call: TRBD1 (6 bases). The CDR3 loop spans 16 amino acids. Germline lookup yields CDR1 MNHEY and CDR2 SVGEGT. V shed 2 bases and J shed 4 bases, with 17 bases lying between them. The CDR3 nucleotides read TGTGCCAGCAGTTACCCGAGGACAGACTCAACCTATGGCTACACCTTC. It yields the protein CASSYPRTDSTYGYTF.

A note on this clonotype: The junction and the germline gene differ at one end; a read error may be behind it. The chain carries TRBV5-1 and TRBJ2-6; TRBD1 or TRBD2 may be the D gene (5 bases each). Germline V gene sequence: CDR1 SGHRS, CDR2 YFSETQ. This CDR3 has 15 amino acids. This CDR3 is CASSLFSFGAIVLTF. In DNA, the CDR3 is TGCGCCAGCAGCTTGTTCTCGTTCGGGGCCATCGTCCTGACTTTC. Using reference TRBV5-1 and TRBJ2-6 for the parts outside the CDR3, the full variable domain is KAGVTQTPRYLIKTRGQQVTLSCSPISGHRSVSWYQQTPGQGLQFLFEYFSETQRNKGNFPGRFSGRQFSNSRSEMNVSTLELGDSALYLCASSLFSFGAIVLTFGAGSRLTVL.

This clonotype came up a few times. The chain combines TRBV5-5 with TRBJ2-1; 10 positions agree with TRBD1. CDR3 length: 14 amino acids. CDR1 and CDR2 (germline): SGHKS, YYEKEE (reference sequence). V was pared by 4 bases and J by 5 bases, with 3 bases of the junction left unmatched. The CDR3 loop is CASSAGTGDNEQFF. In DNA, the CDR3 is TGTGCCAGCAGCGCGGGGACAGGGGACAATGAGCAGTTCTTC.

This clonotype came up many times. V usage is TRBV5-1 and J usage is TRBJ2-1, with a weak D call TRBD1 (5 bases). The length of the CDR3 is 14 residues. V lost 4 bases and J 3 bases, leaving 11 bases between the germline ends. From germline, CDR1 is SGHRS and CDR2 YFSETQ. CDR3 sequence (DNA): TGCGCCAGCAGCCACCCTGACAGCTACAATGAGCAGTTCTTC. Translating gives CASSHPDSYNEQFF.

This clonotype was seen a handful of times. This chain links TRBV6-1 with TRBJ2-1; a possible D gene is TRBD2 (7 bases). The CDR3 spans 16 residues. V was cut by 1 base and J by 5 bases, with 15 bases left in between. Germline V gene sequence: CDR1 MNHNS, CDR2 SASEGT. The CDR3 DNA reads as TGTGCCAGCAGTGAAGATAGTGGCGGGGGCCACAATGAGCAGTTCTTC. It specifies CASSEDSGGGHNEQFF.

A few counts support this clonotype. J is TRBJ2-7 and V is TRBV7-2, with D maybe TRBD1 (5 bases). V lost 5 bases and J lost 6, with 11 bases in between. Germline V lookup: CDR1 SGHTA, CDR2 FQGNSA. The CDR3 covers 12 residues. CDR3 bases: TGTGCCAGCAGCGCCGACAGCTCCGAGCAGTACGTC. Translated: CASSADSSEQYV.

The chain joins TRBV5-1 to TRBJ2-3; 9 nucleotides line up with TRBD2. This CDR3 has 16 amino acids. Germline CDR1 SGHRS, CDR2 YFSETQ. Trimming cost V 0 bases and J 1 base; bases outside gene matches: 3. The CDR3 DNA follows: TGCGCCAGCAGCTTGGGTAGCGGGGGCCGCACAGATACGCAGTATTTT. Translation gives CASSLGSGGRTDTQYF.

The genes are TRBV12-3 or TRBV12-4 and TRBJ2-5, with 9 bases identical to TRBD1. This CDR3 has 17 amino acids. After removal of 1 base from V and 5 bases from J, the junction contained 11 bases not matched to a gene. CDR3: CASSLEWGGQGDETQYF. The CDR3 DNA is TGTGCCAGCAGTTTAGAGTGGGGGGGACAGGGAGATGAGACCCAGTACTTC.

This clonotype was seen a few times. The rearrangement uses TRBV7-6 and TRBJ1-6; D gene uncertain. The CDR3 totals 12 residues. Deletions cut 6 bases from V and 7 bases from J, with 7 bases between. CDR1 is SGHVS, CDR2 FNYEAQ, per germline. The CDR3 DNA reads TGTGCCAGCAGGGCGGGGAATTCACCCCTCCACTTT. It is translated as CASRAGNSPLHF.

This clonotype was found a few times. This sequence joins TRBV5-5 and TRBJ1-6, with 9 bases aligning to TRBD1. With 4 bases clipped from V and 7 bases from J, the junction kept 6 bases outside the gene matches. Germline CDR1 SGHKS, CDR2 YYEKEE (reference sequence). There are 15 residues in the CDR3. CDR3 DNA sequence: TGTGCCAGCAGCAAGGGGACAGGGCTAAATTCACCCCTCCACTTT. As protein: CASSKGTGLNSPLHF.

This chain links TRBV24-1 with TRBJ2-2, with D unclear. The CDR3 consists of 13 residues. Per the germline V gene, CDR1 is KGHDR and CDR2 is SFDVKD. V lost 0 bases and J 8 bases, leaving 6 bases between the germline ends. The DNA of the CDR3 is TGTGCCACCAGTGATTTGGAAAGGGGGGAGCTGTTTTTT. Its protein is CATSDLERGELFF.